This entry is about one T cell receptor beta chain. The CDR3 extends 3 residues past the end of the read, so its final part is completed from the germline J gene. Some clones are missing from TCRdb's copy, which holds only in-frame ones; the method was immunoSEQ multiplex PCR. The ten top clones account for around 9.3%, within a sample of approximately 22,000 clones. These data belong to a study of T cells in women clearing cervical HPV infection. Study context: No precancer developed; the control's incident HPV16 infection cleared within 12 months. HLA type stays a possible confounder, typing being limited.

Trimming left V 6 bases short and J 0 bases short, with 9 bases between. The germline gives CDR1 DFQATT, CDR2 SNEGSKA (reference sequence). The CDR3 extends over 12 amino acids. This TCR derives from a woman between 18 and 75 years old with a cervical HPV16 infection that either progressed to CIN3+ or cleared (not recorded which). This chain connects TRBV20-1 to TRBJ2-7; the D gene is possibly TRBD1 (5 bases). Sequencing used blood buffy coat. This CDR3 is CSAPTDSYEQYF. The sequenced part of the CDR3 DNA is TGCAGTGCCCCGACAGACTCCTACGAG.